A single T cell receptor (beta chain) is shown here with its context. Antigen: not known. The donors were part of the validation cohort of 100 to 150 subjects. That cohort was separate from the first cohort, which comprised 670 or so subjects. TCRdb's table, derived via immunoSEQ multiplex PCR, lists solely in-frame clones and lacks some. The sample yields fewer than 200,000 clones, roughly four fifths seen once. This sample stems from a study of cytomegalovirus exposure and HLA in healthy donors. Study outcomes and limitations: Most TCRs appeared rarely, but some public TCRs recurred in many donors. Researchers reported that a few CMV-associated chains were confirmed in vitro as CMV antigen-specific. Reportedly, cytomegalovirus status was diagnosed with high sensitivity and specificity.

The V gene's germline CDR1 is SGDLS and CDR2 YYNGEE. CDR3 length: 16 residues. V lost 0 bases, J lost 4 bases, and 16 bases lay in between. The origin of this receptor is a woman under 30 in good health and CMV-seropositive. The chain links TRBV9 to TRBJ2-5, with D possibly matching TRBD1 (5 bases). Sequencing was done on a sample of PBMCs. The CDR3 spells CASSVAGRPTGETQYF. The CDR3 coding sequence is TGTGCCAGCAGCGTAGCTGGCAGGCCCACAGGAGAGACCCAGTACTTC. Based on the CDR3 plus reference TRBV9 and TRBJ2-5, the full variable domain is DSGVTQTPKHLITATGQRVTLRCSPRSGDLSVYWYQQSLDQGLQFLIQYYNGEERAKGNILERFSAQQFPDLHSELNLSSLELGDSALYFCASSVAGRPTGETQYFGPGTRLLVL.